This TCR beta chain stems from a study of cytomegalovirus exposure and HLA in healthy donors (dated by TCRdb to the late 2010s). About the investigation overall: An earlier analysis of several hundred of the donors reported about 280 Gb of sequence data and 95 million to 130 million unique TCR beta sequences obtained from roughly 180 million T cells. Typing coverage varied by locus: 629-630 donors for A, B, C, DRB1 and DQB1; about 520 for DQA1; about 590 for DPA1; fewer than 480 for DPB1. Of the 300 to 450 genotyped donors, 81% fell in the genetic ancestry cluster associated with self-reported Caucasian donors. In a later genetic analysis, genome-wide SNP genotypes for about 65% of the roughly 670 donors were used, and that subset was treated as a discovery cohort. To predict cytomegalovirus infection status, the study combined high-throughput TCR immunosequencing, statistical association of individual TCRs with disease status, and machine learning. Among a few hundred genotyped donors of the cohort, an average of approximately 230,000 unique TCR beta nucleotide sequences were sequenced per donor, 15% to 20% of them non-productive. Because of strong linkage in the cohort, roughly five DR-DQ haplotypes were treated as single units for association and clustering. The study used immunosequencing to profile the T cell repertoires of approximately 630 subjects and linked those repertoires to cytomegalovirus serostatus. An earlier analysis of around 540 of the donors applied high-throughput TCR beta sequencing to assess whether each TCR beta V gene segment acted as functional or pseudogenic. HLA typing covered class I and class II loci at four-digit resolution. The study aimed to test whether cataloging public T cell receptors could reveal signatures of past pathogen exposure. An early release that covered about 600 HLA-typed donors contained about 290 gigabases of sequencing data and 70 million to 100 million unique TCR sequences. Alongside the repertoire data, information on donor age, sex, ethnicity and CMV serostatus was compiled. A later analysis re-analyzed previously published TCR beta repertoires from 650 to 800 donors and added high-resolution HLA genotyping to study TCR occurrence patterns. In the later analysis, no new phenotypic data were used to find candidate immune exposures; instead, reliance was placed on TCR beta sequences and their occurrence across donors. Along with the roughly 710-subject first cohort, a separate validation cohort of over a hundred different subjects was used. Every discovery cohort repertoire had been produced on one sequencing platform. Study-wide conclusions, independent of this receptor: A later genetic analysis reported fewer N-insertions in productive TCRs among donors in an Asian-associated ancestry cluster than the roughly 620-donor mean. Roughly uniform sequencing depth across donors was assumed in presence/absence analyses, although this assumption may not hold. The sequencing pipeline was judged likely to have produced a cluster of highly shared sequence variants as a technical artifact. Three of the identified cytomegalovirus-associated TCR beta chains were confirmed in vitro to be specific for cytomegalovirus antigens. V-gene and J-gene trimming of TCR beta chains was associated with a missense DCLRE1C variant in a later genetic analysis, and the association was replicated in an independent cohort. In this cohort, only TCR beta chains were sequenced, and detectable features were limited by the absence of alpha or paired-chain data. According to a later analysis, most CMV-associated TCR beta chains appeared to be HLA-restricted, and the HLA associations seemed to be driven largely by CMV exposure. Because counts were too low, some 17 rarely observed V segments, including chromosome 9 orphons, were excluded from the earlier analysis of some 590 of the donors. Immune exposure information for the cohort was limited to CMV serostatus. In a later analysis, TCR association rates were found to vary across HLA loci, with the most associated TCRs seen for DRB1 alleles and the fewest for HLA-C alleles. Some IMGT-functional V segments, including TRBV6-2 and TRBV6-3, could not be told apart with the 87-base-pair reads, so those segments were excluded. Several of the top co-occurrence clusters appeared to be linked to parvovirus B19, influenza, CMV and Epstein-Barr virus, according to a later analysis. The study listed 150 to 200 TCR beta chains as associated with cytomegalovirus. A later analysis found that HLA-associated TCR beta chains were more clonally expanded and had lower generation probabilities than equally common non-associated chains. In a later analysis, 15,000 to 20,000 TCR beta sequences were associated with specific HLA alleles at a false discovery rate of 0.05. The classifier was reported to diagnose cytomegalovirus status with high specificity and sensitivity in both the original and validation cohorts. Strong co-occurrence of HLA alleles, especially DR and DQ, made assigning TCR associations to individual alleles difficult. The authors suggested that the approach could potentially be extended to other disease states and immunological phenotypes. While some public TCRs were present in many individuals, most TCR sequences turned up only very rarely across donors. In an earlier analysis of some 500 of the donors, most TCR beta V segments were observed in productive rearrangements about 87% or about 30% of the time, broadly matching IMGT annotations. Linkage disequilibrium might explain the correlated functional status among segregating V segments, but an unknown experimental factor could not be excluded. Because some donors lacked HLA typing at each locus, the association tests relied only on the typed subset. A further reported finding was that TCR beta sequences accurately predicted the HLA-A and HLA-B alleles for most subjects in the first cohort.

This clone was counted a few times. Its antigen target is currently unknown. No much larger clonotype is one base removed from it; base qualities were not supplied. The cohort comprised hundreds of healthy bone marrow donors. All cohort members were sampled while nominally healthy, although unrecorded immune exposures were likely present. The donor was CMV seronegative and belonged to the group of around 400 seronegative cohort members. A peripheral blood sample was provided by each donor, and peripheral blood mononuclear cells were used for TCR beta sequencing. The Qiagen DNeasy Blood Extraction Kit was used to extract genomic DNA from the blood cell samples. V loses 0 bases, J loses 2 bases, and the germline ends lie 9 bases apart. Based on the germline V gene, the CDR1 and CDR2 sequences are MRHNA and SNTAGT. Including the terminal cysteine and phenylalanine, the CDR3 comprises 15 residues. The CDR3 DNA has 45 bases and is translated from base 1.

Libraries were made using the immunoSEQ multiplex PCR assay. A mixture of 60 forward primers for TCR Vbeta segments and 13 reverse primers for TCR Jbeta segments was used in the multiplex PCR. The CDR3 region of rearranged TCR beta genes was amplified from genomic DNA by a multiplex PCR assay. The Illumina HiSeq System was used to sequence the amplified TCR beta libraries as 87-base-pair reads. Processing in the source paper ran as follows. A later analysis counted about 80 million unique TCR beta chains across the 500 to 850 repertoires, and 9.5 million to 11 million of these chains were shared by at least two donors. Raw reads were error-corrected and collapsed into unique sequences with a nearest-neighbor algorithm that merged closely related sequences to remove PCR and sequencing errors. V, D and J gene segments were assigned by aligning CDR3 sequences to IMGT reference sequences. For a sequence to be retained, a match of at least six nucleotides was required to both a V gene segment and a J gene segment. A rearrangement counted as productive if the CDR3 had no stop codons and remained in frame with V and J, and every other rearrangement counted as non-productive. CDR3 was defined by IMGT convention, running from the second conserved V-encoded cysteine to the conserved J-encoded phenylalanine. In an earlier analysis of around 570 of the donors, sequences lacking an unambiguous match to a single V gene segment were excluded. An earlier analysis of roughly 590 of the donors called V segments functional above 56.7% productive rearrangements and segregating when the between-donor standard deviation exceeded 5%. A statistical classification framework was developed to diagnose cytomegalovirus status using the catalog of TCR beta chain sequences. In a later analysis, V and J genes were assigned by comparing TCR nucleotide sequences against IMGT/GENE-DB human TR gene sequences. Using the TCRdist pipeline, a later analysis assigned CDR3 sequences along with most-parsimonious VDJ recombination scenarios. In a later analysis, each TCR beta chain was defined by its CDR3 amino acid sequence together with its V-gene family, and reads without a unique V-gene family were excluded. To address suspected cross-contamination and a sequencing artifact, a later analysis removed under 600 highly shared, low-generation-probability nucleotide sequences. For each public chain, a later analysis derived a clonal expansion index from normalized ranks of inferred template counts within each repertoire. A later analysis computed generation probabilities with a VDJ recombination model fitted to out-of-frame rearrangements, and checked the results against IGoR. A later analysis scored TCR-TCR, TCR-HLA and TCR-CMV co-occurrence with hypergeometric tests, applying a repertoire-size bias correction to TCR pairs. In a later analysis, false discovery rates were estimated by permuting HLA or CMV assignments 20 times. In a later analysis, co-occurring TCRs were grouped using DBSCAN, and TCRdist sequence similarity was added for clustering within HLA-allele-positive subsets. Co-occurrence clustering excluded repertoires with fewer than 30,000 or more than 120,000 public chains, plus five with anomalous nucleotide sharing. Sourced from immuneACCESS, this table was stored by TCRdb with only in-frame sequences that have V and J called. A share of the clones is absent; for the studies checked, an unresolved V gene accounts for under half, and the remainder has no known explanation. The V and J calls and clone size come from that table; D and trimming were worked out from the DNA. Counted in this sample were roughly 120,000 clones; roughly 80% of them appeared once. The ten top clones hold over 3.5% of the sample.

Here the chain combines TRBV6-4 and TRBJ2-3, and possibly TRBD1, on 6 matching bases. The source is a woman between 35 and 50 years old in good health and CMV-seronegative. The specimen was PBMCs. The sequence in DNA is TGTGCCAGCAGTGACTCGGGGGCCGCCACAGATACGCAGTATTTT. Its protein is CASSDSGAATDTQYF.